These 2 T cell receptor beta chains were all obtained from the same sample, sequenced in a study of T cell repertoires in cytomegalovirus infection (dated by TCRdb to between 2018 and 2020). Sequencing was carried out with an Illumina HiSeq 1500. The raw public reads went through TCRdb reprocessing: fastp at Q25, MiXCR clone calling, in-frame beta chains kept. One record per CDR3 amino acid sequence lists the most common genes and DNA. The sample profile shows 700,000 to 950,000 distinct CDR3 sequences; 30% to 35% of them were found once. Of the sample, roughly 12% falls within the top ten clones. Their antigens are not known. Read against the paper, the sample's treatment or condition label means: in vitro stimulation with specific CMV peptide epitopes to enrich CMV-specific T cells. The material was cultured CD8+ T cells from PBMCs, obtained from culture after CMV antigen stimulation. Receptor source: a human donor in good health (CMV status not recorded). Some clones in this sample may be carry-over from other donors' samples.

Points on this clonotype: A junction end diverges from the germline sequence, so it may reflect a read error. J is TRBJ2-1 and V is TRBV28; perhaps TRBD1 as D (5 bases). There are 14 residues in the CDR3. Per the germline V gene, CDR1 is MDHEN and CDR2 is SYDVKM. The CDR3 DNA reads as TGTGCCAACAGTTTGACAGAATTATACAATGAGCAGTTCTTC. It codes for CANSLTELYNEQFF.

This clonotype was observed a few times. The chain has TRBV25-1 and TRBJ2-3, with D tentatively TRBD2 (7 bases). The CDR3 runs 17 residues. The V and J ends lost 4 bases and 0 bases respectively, with 17 bases between them. Germline V lookup: CDR1 MGHDK, CDR2 SYGVNS. The chain's CDR3 is CASSVVRGGSSTDTQYF. The CDR3 DNA sequence: TGTGCCAGCAGTGTGGTTAGGGGGGGCTCTAGCACAGATACGCAGTATTTT.